This T cell receptor (beta chain) came from a study of long-term antiretroviral therapy in people with HIV. There are 14 residues in the CDR3. CDR1 is SGHDT, CDR2 YYEEEE, per germline. With 4 bases removed from V and 1 base from J, the gap between germline ends came to 9 bases. Sequencing relied on immunoSEQ assay v3.0, run at survey level. Repertoires were generated with immunoSEQ multiplex PCR, while TCRdb's copy carries only in-frame clones and drops some. The sample comprises 45,000 or so clones, about 95% of which are singletons, and 2.7% rests with the top ten. Until DNA extraction, the samples held between about 0.85-11 million cryopreserved PBMC.

Source: unsorted PBMCs, taken 3.7 years after starting antiretroviral therapy. The chain recombines TRBV5-6 with TRBJ1-5; the D gene is possibly TRBD1 (5 bases). This sequence originates from a woman aged 50 to 60 with HIV. The chain's CDR3 is CASSARDSNQPQHF. The CDR3 region has the DNA TGTGCCAGCAGCGCCCGGGACAGCAATCAGCCCCAGCATTTT. Variable domain in full (rest from reference TRBV5-6 and TRBJ1-5): DAGVTQSPTHLIKTRGQQVTLRCSPKSGHDTVSWYQQALGQGPQFIFQYYEEEERQRGNFPDRFSGHQFPNYSSELNVNALLLGDSALYLCASSARDSNQPQHFGDGTRLSIL.